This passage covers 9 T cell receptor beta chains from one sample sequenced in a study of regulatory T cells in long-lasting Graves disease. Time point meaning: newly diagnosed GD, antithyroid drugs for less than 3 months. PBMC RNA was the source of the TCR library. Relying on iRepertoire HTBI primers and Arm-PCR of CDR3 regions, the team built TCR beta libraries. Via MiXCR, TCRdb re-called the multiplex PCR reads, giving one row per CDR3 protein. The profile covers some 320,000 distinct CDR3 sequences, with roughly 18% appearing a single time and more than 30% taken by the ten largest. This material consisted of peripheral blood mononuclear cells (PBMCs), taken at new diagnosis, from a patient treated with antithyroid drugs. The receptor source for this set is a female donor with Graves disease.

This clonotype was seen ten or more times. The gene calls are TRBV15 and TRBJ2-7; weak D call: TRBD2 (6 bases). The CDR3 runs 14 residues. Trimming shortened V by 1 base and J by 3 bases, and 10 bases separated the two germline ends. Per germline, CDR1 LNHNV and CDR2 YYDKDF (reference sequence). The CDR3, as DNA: TGTGCCACCAGCAGAGGGGGACTCAACTACGAGCAGTACTTC. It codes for CATSRGGLNYEQYF.

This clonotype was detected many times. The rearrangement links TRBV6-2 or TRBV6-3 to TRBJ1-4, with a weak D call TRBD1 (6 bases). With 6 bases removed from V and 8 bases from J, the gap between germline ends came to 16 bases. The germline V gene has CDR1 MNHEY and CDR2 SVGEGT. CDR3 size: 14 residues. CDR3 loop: CASRLMGAGEKLFF. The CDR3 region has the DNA TGTGCCAGCAGGCTCATGGGGGCAGGGGAAAAACTGTTTTTT.

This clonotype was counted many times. The CDR3 nucleotides read TGTGCCAGCGATAACTATGGCTACACCTTC. It translates to CASDNYGYTF. The chain links TRBV28 to TRBJ1-2; the D is unclear. Trimming left V 8 bases short and J 1 base short, with 2 bases between. The CDR3 has 10 amino acids. Germline CDR1 and CDR2: MDHEN and SYDVKM.

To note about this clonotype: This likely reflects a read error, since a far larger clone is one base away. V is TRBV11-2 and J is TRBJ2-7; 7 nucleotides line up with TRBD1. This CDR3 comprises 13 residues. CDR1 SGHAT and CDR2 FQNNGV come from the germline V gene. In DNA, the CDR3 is TGTGCCGGCAGCACGGGACAGAGCAACGAGCAGTACTTC. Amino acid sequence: CAGSTGQSNEQYF.

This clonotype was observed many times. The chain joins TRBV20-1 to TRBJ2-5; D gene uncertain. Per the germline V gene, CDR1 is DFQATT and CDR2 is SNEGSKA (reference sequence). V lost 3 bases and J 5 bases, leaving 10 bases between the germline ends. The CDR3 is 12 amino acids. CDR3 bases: TGCAGTGCTAGTAAGGGCCTCGAGACCCAGTACTTC. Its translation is CSASKGLETQYF.

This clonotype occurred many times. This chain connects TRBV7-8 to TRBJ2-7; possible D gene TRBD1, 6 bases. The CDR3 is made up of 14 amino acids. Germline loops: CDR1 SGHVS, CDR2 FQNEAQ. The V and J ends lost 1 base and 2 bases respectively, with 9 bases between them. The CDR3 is CASSLERTAYEQYF. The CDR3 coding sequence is TGTGCCAGCAGCTTAGAGAGGACAGCCTACGAGCAGTACTTC.

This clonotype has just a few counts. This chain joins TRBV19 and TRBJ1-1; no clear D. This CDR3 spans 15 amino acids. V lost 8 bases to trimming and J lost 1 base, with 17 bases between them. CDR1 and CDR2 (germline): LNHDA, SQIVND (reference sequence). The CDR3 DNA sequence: TGTGCCAGTTCAGTCCTAGGCAGACCGAACACTGAAGCTTTCTTT. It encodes CASSVLGRPNTEAFF.

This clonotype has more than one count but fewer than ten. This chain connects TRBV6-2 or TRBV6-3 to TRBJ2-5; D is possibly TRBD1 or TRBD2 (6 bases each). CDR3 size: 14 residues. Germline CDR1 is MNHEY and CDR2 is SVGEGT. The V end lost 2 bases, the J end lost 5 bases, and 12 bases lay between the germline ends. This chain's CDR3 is CASSYVGAGETQYF. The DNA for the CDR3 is TGTGCCAGCAGTTACGTGGGGGCGGGGGAGACCCAGTACTTC.

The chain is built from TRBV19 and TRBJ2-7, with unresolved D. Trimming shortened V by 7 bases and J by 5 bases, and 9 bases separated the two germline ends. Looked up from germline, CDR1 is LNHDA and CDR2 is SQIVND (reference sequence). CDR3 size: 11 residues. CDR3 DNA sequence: TGTGCCAGTAAAGGGTACGACGAGCAGTACTTC. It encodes CASKGYDEQYF.